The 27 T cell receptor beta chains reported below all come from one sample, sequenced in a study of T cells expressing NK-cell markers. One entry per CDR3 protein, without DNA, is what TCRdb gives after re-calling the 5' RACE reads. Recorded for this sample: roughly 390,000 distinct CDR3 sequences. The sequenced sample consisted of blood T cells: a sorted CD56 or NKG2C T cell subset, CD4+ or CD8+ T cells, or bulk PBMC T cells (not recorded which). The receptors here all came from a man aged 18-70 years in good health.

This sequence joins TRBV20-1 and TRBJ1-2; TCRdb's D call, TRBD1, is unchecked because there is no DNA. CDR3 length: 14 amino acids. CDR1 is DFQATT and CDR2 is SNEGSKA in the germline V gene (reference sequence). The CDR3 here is CSATGGKNNYGYTF.

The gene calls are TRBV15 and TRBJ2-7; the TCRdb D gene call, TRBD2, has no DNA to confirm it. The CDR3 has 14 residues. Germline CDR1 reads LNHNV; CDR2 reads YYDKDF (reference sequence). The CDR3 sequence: CATSRLAGPYEQYF.

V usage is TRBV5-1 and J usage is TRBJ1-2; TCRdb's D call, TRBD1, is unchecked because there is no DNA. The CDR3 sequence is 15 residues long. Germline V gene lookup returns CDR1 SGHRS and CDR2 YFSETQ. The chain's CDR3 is CASSLVTGTGYGYTF.

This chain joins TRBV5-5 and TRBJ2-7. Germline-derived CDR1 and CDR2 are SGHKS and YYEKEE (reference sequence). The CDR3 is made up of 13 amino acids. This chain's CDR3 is CASSFPFGNEQYF.

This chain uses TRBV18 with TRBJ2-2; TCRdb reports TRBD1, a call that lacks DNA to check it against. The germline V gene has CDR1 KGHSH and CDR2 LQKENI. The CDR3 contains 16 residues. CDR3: CASSWTGGKNTGELFF.

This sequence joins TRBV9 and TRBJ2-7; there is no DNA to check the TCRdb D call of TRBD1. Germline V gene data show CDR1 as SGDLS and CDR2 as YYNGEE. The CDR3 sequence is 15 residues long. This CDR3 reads CASSLGEGETYEQYF. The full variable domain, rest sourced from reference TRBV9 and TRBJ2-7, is DSGVTQTPKHLITATGQRVTLRCSPRSGDLSVYWYQQSLDQGLQFLIQYYNGEERAKGNILERFSAQQFPDLHSELNLSSLELGDSALYFCASSLGEGETYEQYFGPGTRLTVT.

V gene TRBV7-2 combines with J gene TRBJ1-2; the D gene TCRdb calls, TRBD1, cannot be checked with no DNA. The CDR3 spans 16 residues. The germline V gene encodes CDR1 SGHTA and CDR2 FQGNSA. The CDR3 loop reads CASSLTGTENLYGYTF.

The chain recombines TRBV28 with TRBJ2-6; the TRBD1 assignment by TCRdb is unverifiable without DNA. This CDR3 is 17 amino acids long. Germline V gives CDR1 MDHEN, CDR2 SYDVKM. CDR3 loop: CASSFEGTASGANVLTF. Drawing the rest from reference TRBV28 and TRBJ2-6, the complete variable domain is DVKVTQSSRYLVKRTGEKVFLECVQDMDHENMFWYRQDPGLGLRLIYFSYDVKMKEKGDIPEGYSVSREKKERFSLILESASTNQTSMYLCASSFEGTASGANVLTFGAGSRLTVL.

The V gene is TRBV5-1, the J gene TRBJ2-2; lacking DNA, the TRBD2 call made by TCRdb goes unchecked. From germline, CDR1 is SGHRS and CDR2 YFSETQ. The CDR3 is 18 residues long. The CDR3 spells CASSTEDRLAGVAGELFF.

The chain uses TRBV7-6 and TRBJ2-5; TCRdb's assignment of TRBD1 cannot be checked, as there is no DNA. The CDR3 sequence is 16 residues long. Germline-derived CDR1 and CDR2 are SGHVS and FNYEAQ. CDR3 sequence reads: CASSLRALAPRETQYF.

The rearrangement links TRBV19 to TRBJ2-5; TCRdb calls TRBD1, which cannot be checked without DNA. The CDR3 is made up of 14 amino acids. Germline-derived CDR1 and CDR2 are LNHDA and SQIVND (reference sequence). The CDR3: CASSMGTVQETQYF. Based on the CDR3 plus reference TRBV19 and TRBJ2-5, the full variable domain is DGGITQSPKYLFRKEGQNVTLSCEQNLNHDAMYWYRQDPGQGLRLIYYSQIVNDFQKGDIAEGYSVSREKKESFPLTVTSAQKNPTAFYLCASSMGTVQETQYFGPGTRLLVL.

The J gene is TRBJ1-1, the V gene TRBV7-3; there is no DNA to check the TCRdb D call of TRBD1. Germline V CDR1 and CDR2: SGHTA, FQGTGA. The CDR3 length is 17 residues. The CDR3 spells CASSLTGGATMNTEAFF.

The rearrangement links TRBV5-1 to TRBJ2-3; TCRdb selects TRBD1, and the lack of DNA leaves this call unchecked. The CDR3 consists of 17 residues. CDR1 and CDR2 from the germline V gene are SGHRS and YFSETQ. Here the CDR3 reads CASSPGQGATGTDTQYF.

The CDR3 loop is CASSPAGKTMGSKYF. V is TRBV5-1 and J is TRBJ2-7; TCRdb's assignment of TRBD2 cannot be checked, as there is no DNA. Germline V lookup: CDR1 SGHRS, CDR2 YFSETQ. This CDR3 is built from 15 residues.

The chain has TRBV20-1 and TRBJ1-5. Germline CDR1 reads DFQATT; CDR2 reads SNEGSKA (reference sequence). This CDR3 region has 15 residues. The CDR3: CSAREDGLNNQPQHF.

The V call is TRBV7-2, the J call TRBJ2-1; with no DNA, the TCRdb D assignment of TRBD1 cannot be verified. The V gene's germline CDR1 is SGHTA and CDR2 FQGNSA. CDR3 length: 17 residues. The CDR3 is CASSLVRVGASYNEQFF.

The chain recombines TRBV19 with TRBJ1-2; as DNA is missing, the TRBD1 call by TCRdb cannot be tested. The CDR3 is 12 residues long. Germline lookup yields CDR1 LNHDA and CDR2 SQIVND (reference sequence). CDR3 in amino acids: CASRDRGRGYTF.

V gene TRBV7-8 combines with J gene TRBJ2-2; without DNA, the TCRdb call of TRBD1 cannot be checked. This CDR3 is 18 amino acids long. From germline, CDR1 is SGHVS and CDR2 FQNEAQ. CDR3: CAGQGQGKGNEHRGAVFF. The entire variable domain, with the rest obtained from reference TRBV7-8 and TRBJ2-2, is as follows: GAGVSQSPRYKVAKRGQDVALRCDPISGHVSLFWYQQALGQGPEFLTYFQNEAQLDKSGLPSDRFFAERPEGSVSTLKIQRTQQEDSAVYLCAGQGQGKGNEHRGAVFFGEGSRLTVL.

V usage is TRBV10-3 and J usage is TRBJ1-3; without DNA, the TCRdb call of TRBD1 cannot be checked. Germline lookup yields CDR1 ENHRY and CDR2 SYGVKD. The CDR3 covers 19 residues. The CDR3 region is CAIRGASGTRRESGNTIYF.

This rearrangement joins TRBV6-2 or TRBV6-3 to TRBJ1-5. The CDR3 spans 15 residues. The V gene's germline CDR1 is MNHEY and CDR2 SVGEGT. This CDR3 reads CASRPQGGLNQPQHF.

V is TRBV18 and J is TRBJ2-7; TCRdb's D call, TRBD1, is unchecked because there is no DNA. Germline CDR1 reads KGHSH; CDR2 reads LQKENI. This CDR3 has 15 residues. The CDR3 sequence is CASSPIQVKVNEQYF. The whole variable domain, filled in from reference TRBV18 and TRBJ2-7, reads NAGVMQNPRHLVRRRGQEARLRCSPMKGHSHVYWYRQLPEEGLKFMVYLQKENIIDESGMPKERFSAEFPKEGPSILRIQQVVRGDSAAYFCASSPIQVKVNEQYFGPGTRLTVT.

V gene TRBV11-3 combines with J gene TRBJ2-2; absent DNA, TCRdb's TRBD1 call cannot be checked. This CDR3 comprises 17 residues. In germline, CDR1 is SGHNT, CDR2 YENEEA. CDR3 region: CASSLSYMRDNTGELFF.

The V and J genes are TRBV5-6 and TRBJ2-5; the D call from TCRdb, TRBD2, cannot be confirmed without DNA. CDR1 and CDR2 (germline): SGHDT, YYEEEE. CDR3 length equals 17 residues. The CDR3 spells CASSLRVAGGRGETQYF.

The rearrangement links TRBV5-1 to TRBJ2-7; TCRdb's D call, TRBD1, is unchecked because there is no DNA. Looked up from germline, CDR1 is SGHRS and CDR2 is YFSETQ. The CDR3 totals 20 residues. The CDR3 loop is CASTLRPGQGLGRSSYEQYF.

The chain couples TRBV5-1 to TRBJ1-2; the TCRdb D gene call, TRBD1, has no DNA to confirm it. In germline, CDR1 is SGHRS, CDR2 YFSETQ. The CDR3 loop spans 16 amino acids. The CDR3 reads CASSLGDVGQGNGYTF.

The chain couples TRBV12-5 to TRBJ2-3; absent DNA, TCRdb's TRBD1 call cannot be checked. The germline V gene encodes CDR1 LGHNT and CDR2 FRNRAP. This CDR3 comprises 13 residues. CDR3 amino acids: CASGRGPSHTQYF. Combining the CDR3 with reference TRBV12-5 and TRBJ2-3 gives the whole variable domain DARVTQTPRHKVTEMGQEVTMRCQPILGHNTVFWYRQTMMQGLELLAYFRNRAPLDDSGMPKDRFSAEMPDATLATLKIQPSEPRDSAVYFCASGRGPSHTQYFGPGTRLTVL.

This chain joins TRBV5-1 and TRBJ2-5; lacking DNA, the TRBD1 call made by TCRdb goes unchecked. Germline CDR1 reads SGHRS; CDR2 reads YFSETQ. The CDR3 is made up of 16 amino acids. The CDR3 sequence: CASSLAQRTGRETQYF.